These 4 T cell receptor beta chains were sequenced from one sample in a study of T cells in Graves' hyperthyroidism and ophthalmopathy. RNA transcripts served as the template for amplifying TCR beta CDR3 regions. HTBI primers were used for first-round RT-PCR of the TCR CDR3. TCRdb analysed the multiplex PCR reads with MiXCR anew, one entry per CDR3 protein. Among about 410,000 distinct CDR3 sequences listed, about 15% were seen once. Input material: blood. The receptors here all came from a man between 18 and 29 years old with Graves' ophthalmopathy.

In this sample, this clonotype turned up many times. The chain joins TRBV12-3 or TRBV12-4 to TRBJ2-7; D is tentatively TRBD1 or TRBD2 (6 bases each). CDR3 length: 13 residues. Trimming removed 6 bases from V and 3 bases from J, with 12 bases in between. Here the CDR3 reads CASRVGGLYEQYF. As DNA, the CDR3 is TGTGCCAGCAGAGTAGGGGGGCTCTACGAGCAGTACTTC.

This clonotype was found many times. The DNA of the CDR3 is TGCAGTGCTAGCTCGGGACAATACTCTGGGGCCAACGTCCTGACTTTC. Translated, it gives CSASSGQYSGANVLTF. The chain combines TRBV20-1 with TRBJ2-6; a weak D match, TRBD1 (6 bases). The germline V gene has CDR1 DFQATT and CDR2 SNEGSKA (reference sequence). The V end was cut by 3 bases, the J end by 0 bases, with 12 bases between. The CDR3 runs to 16 residues.

The chain joins TRBV30 to TRBJ1-3; D perhaps matches TRBD1 (6 bases). CDR1 is GTSNPN, CDR2 SVGIG, per germline (reference sequence). V was pared by 0 bases and J by 2 bases, with 14 bases between. This CDR3 has 16 amino acids. This CDR3 is CAWSVKGGSTGNTIYF. The CDR3 DNA follows: TGTGCCTGGAGTGTGAAGGGGGGCTCAACTGGAAACACCATATATTTT.

This clonotype showed up many times. This chain joins TRBV4-1 and TRBJ2-7; a possible D gene is TRBD2 (5 bases). The germline V gene has CDR1 MGHRA and CDR2 YSYEKL. This CDR3 spans 18 amino acids. V lost 4 bases and J 2 bases, leaving 24 bases between the germline ends. CDR3 sequence reads: CASSRAKIGRIGAYEQYF. The CDR3 DNA reads as TGCGCCAGCAGCCGAGCCAAGATCGGCAGGATCGGGGCCTACGAGCAGTACTTC.